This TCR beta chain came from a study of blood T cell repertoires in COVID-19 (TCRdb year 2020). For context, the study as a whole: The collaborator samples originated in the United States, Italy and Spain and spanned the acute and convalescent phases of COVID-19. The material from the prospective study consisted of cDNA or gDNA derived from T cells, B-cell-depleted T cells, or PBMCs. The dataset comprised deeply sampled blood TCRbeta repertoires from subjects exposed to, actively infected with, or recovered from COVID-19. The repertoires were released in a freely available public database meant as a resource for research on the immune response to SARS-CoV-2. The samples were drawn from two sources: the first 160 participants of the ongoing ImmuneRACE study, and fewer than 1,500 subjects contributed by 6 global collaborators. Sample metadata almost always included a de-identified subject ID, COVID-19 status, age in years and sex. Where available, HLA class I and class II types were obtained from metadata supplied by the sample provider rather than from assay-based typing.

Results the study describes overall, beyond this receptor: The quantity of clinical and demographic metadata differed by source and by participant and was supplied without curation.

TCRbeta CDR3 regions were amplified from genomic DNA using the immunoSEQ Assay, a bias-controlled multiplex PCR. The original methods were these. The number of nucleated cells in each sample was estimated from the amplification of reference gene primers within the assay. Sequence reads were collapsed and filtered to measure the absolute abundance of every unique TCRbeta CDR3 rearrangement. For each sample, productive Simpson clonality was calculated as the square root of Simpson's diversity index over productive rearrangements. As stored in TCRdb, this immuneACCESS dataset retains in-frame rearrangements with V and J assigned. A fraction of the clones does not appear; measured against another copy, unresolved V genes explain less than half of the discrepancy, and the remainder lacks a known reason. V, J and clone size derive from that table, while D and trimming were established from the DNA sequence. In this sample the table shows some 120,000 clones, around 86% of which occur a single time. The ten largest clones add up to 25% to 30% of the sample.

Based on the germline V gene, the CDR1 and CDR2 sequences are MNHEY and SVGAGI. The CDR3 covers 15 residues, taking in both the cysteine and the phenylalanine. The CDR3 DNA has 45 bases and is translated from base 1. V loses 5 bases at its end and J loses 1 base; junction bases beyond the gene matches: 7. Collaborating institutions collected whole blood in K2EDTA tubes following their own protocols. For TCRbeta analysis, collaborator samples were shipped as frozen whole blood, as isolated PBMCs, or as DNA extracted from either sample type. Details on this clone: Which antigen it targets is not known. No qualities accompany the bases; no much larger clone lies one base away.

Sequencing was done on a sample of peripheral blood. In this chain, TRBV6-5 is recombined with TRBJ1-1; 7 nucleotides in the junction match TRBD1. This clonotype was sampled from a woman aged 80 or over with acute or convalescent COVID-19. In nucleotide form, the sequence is TGTGCCAGCAGTAAGACAGGGAAAGGGAACACTGAAGCTTTCTTT. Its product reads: CASSKTGKGNTEAFF.